Below, 24 T cell receptor beta chains from the same sample are listed, as sequenced in a study of T cell changes during pregnancy in multiple sclerosis. Sequencing was performed with immunoSEQ multiplex PCR; in TCRdb, only in-frame clones are kept and a portion is missing. The sample lists 65,000 to 70,000 clones; 75% to 95% were seen once. This specimen consisted of peripheral blood, obtained in the first trimester of pregnancy. The origin of the receptors is a female donor with multiple sclerosis, enrolled in a pregnancy study.

The chain couples TRBV5-1 to TRBJ2-7; 8 nucleotides align to TRBD1. The ends lost 5 bases at V and 3 bases at J; junction bases unmatched: 4. In germline, CDR1 is SGHRS, CDR2 YFSETQ. The CDR3 length is 13 residues. In DNA, the CDR3 is TGCGCCAGCAGAAGGACAGGGAGCTACGAGCAGTACTTC. Protein product: CASRRTGSYEQYF.

The chain couples TRBV21-1 to TRBJ1-2. TRBV21-1 has pseudogene status. The CDR3 runs 17 residues. This CDR3 is CASSKVGRQLLNYGYTF. The CDR3 DNA reads as TGTGCCAGCAGCAAAGTCGGGAGACAGCTCCTGAACTATGGCTACACCTTC.

The J gene is TRBJ2-2, the V gene TRBV29-1; TRBD1 might be the D (8 bases). V dropped 7 bases and J dropped 6 bases, with 18 bases sitting between them. Germline assignment: CDR1 SQVTM and CDR2 ANQGSEA. This CDR3 region has 14 residues. CDR3 coding DNA: TGCAGCGCCGGGGGGACAGGTTGGGCCGGGGAGCTGTTTTTT. Translated, it gives CSAGGTGWAGELFF.

In this sample, this clone turned up a few times. The CDR3 here is CASSGTGSTEAFF. CDR3 bases: TGTGCCAGCAGCGGAACAGGGTCCACTGAAGCTTTCTTT. The gene calls are TRBV9 and TRBJ1-1, with D perhaps matching TRBD1 (6 bases). With 3 bases removed from V and 4 bases from J, the gap between germline ends came to 10 bases. Germline V gene data show CDR1 as SGDLS and CDR2 as YYNGEE. The CDR3 runs to 13 residues.

The chain has TRBV7-2 and TRBJ2-7; 11 nucleotides agree with TRBD2. V lost 1 base, J lost 4 bases, and 3 bases stayed unmatched. This CDR3 is built from 15 residues. Germline V lookup: CDR1 SGHTA, CDR2 FQGNSA. CDR3 DNA sequence: TGTGCCAGCAGCTTAGGGCTAGCGGGGGGATACGAGCAGTACTTC. It translates to CASSLGLAGGYEQYF.

The chain combines TRBV9 with TRBJ1-1; no definite D call. This CDR3 has 13 residues. CDR1 and CDR2 (germline): SGDLS, YYNGEE. With 0 bases removed from V and 3 bases from J, the gap between germline ends came to 6 bases. CDR3: CASSVVRDTEAFF. CDR3 sequence (DNA): TGTGCCAGCAGCGTAGTTCGGGACACTGAAGCTTTCTTT.

The rearrangement uses TRBV6-6 and TRBJ1-2; D ambiguous. Deletions cut 3 bases from V and 2 bases from J, with 10 bases between. Germline CDR1 MNHNY, CDR2 SVGAGI (reference sequence). The CDR3 length is 14 residues. The CDR3 here is CASSYENRNYGYTF. The CDR3 coding sequence is TGTGCCAGCAGTTATGAGAACAGAAACTATGGCTACACCTTC.

The chain is built from TRBV18 and TRBJ1-1; D unresolved. The CDR3 covers 15 residues. V was trimmed by 8 bases and J by 0 bases, leaving 16 bases between them. The germline V gene has CDR1 KGHSH and CDR2 LQKENI. For the CDR3, the DNA is TGTGCCAGCCGGGGTGGGGTTTCCATGAACACTGAAGCTTTCTTT. It yields the protein CASRGGVSMNTEAFF. Full variable domain (rest looked up from reference TRBV18 and TRBJ1-1): NAGVMQNPRHLVRRRGQEARLRCSPMKGHSHVYWYRQLPEEGLKFMVYLQKENIIDESGMPKERFSAEFPKEGPSILRIQQVVRGDSAAYFCASRGGVSMNTEAFFGQGTRLTVV.

This chain links TRBV5-4 with TRBJ2-7; weak D call: TRBD2 (6 bases). V was shortened by 4 bases and J by 6 bases, with 20 bases between the two germline ends. The germline V gene encodes CDR1 SGHNT and CDR2 YYREEE (reference sequence). The CDR3 runs 15 residues. CDR3 in DNA: TGTGCCAGCAGCAACCTTTTGGGGGGTCCCCCCGAGCAGTACTTC. It codes for CASSNLLGGPPEQYF.

The chain combines TRBV19 with TRBJ2-2; a weak D match, TRBD2 (6 bases). The CDR3 runs to 17 residues. CDR1 is LNHDA and CDR2 is SQIVND in the germline V gene (reference sequence). Trimming pared 1 base from V and 5 bases from J, leaving 17 bases between. The CDR3 DNA is TGTGCCAGTAGTATAGCGGCGCGGAGGGGTCGAACCGGGGAGCTGTTTTTT. It translates to CASSIAARRGRTGELFF.

This rearrangement joins TRBV7-2 to TRBJ2-5; D gene ambiguous. Germline V lookup: CDR1 SGHTA, CDR2 FQGNSA. Trimming left V 2 bases short and J 5 bases short, with 6 bases between. The CDR3 extends over 12 amino acids. The CDR3 is CASSLTRETQYF. As DNA, the CDR3 is TGTGCCAGCAGCTTAACCAGGGAGACCCAGTACTTC.

This sequence joins TRBV2 and TRBJ2-5, with 8 bases identical to TRBD2. The CDR3 has 14 amino acids. V lost 1 base to trimming and J lost 5 bases; unmatched junction nucleotides: 3. CDR1 is SNHLY, CDR2 FYNNEI, per germline. The CDR3 here is CASSEGASGETQYF. CDR3 nucleotide sequence: TGTGCCAGCAGTGAAGGGGCTAGCGGGGAGACCCAGTACTTC.

This clone has more than one count but fewer than ten. This chain connects TRBV28 to TRBJ2-7, with TRBD1 as a possible D gene (5 bases). The V and J ends lost 4 bases and 2 bases respectively, with 18 bases between them. The CDR3 loop spans 16 amino acids. Germline CDR1 MDHEN, CDR2 SYDVKM. CDR3 sequence: CASSSLGRGWTYEQYF. The DNA of the CDR3 is TGTGCCAGCAGTTCCCTCGGTAGGGGATGGACCTACGAGCAGTACTTC.

About this clone: Germline and junction disagree at one end, which may indicate a read error. The identical CDR3 is also encoded by other nucleotide sequences in the sample. The J gene is TRBJ2-3, the V gene TRBV5-1; TRBD2 aligns across 7 bases. Germline V gives CDR1 SGHRS, CDR2 YFSETQ. The CDR3 extends over 16 amino acids. The DNA of the CDR3 is TGCGCCAGCAGCTTGGAAGCGGGAAAGAGCACAGATACACAGTATTTT. Translating gives CASSLEAGKSTDTQYF.

The rearrangement joins TRBV7-2 to TRBJ1-2, with 7 nucleotides matching TRBD1. CDR1 SGHTA and CDR2 FQGNSA come from the germline V gene. This CDR3 contains 15 residues. Trimming removed 0 bases from V and 4 bases from J; junction bases left unmatched: 5. CDR3 coding DNA: TGTGCCAGCAGCTTAGCCACAGACAGGGCCTATGGCTACACCTTC. Amino acid sequence: CASSLATDRAYGYTF.

J is TRBJ1-3 and V is TRBV11-2; TRBD1 matches 7 bases. Germline lookup yields CDR1 SGHAT and CDR2 FQNNGV. Unmatched junction bases numbered 6, after V lost 4 bases and J lost 0 bases. The CDR3 sequence is 16 residues long. CDR3 residues: CASSSQGQFSGNTIYF. In DNA form, the CDR3 reads TGTGCCAGCAGCTCCCAGGGACAGTTCTCTGGAAACACCATATATTTT.

The chain recombines TRBV11-2 with TRBJ1-1; 7 bases map to TRBD1. The CDR3 runs 15 residues. The germline V gene has CDR1 SGHAT and CDR2 FQNNGV. The J segment lost 2 bases and the V segment lost 3 bases, leaving 6 bases of the junction unmatched. CDR3 residues: CASSLGQTTNTEAFF. The CDR3 DNA is TGTGCCAGCAGCTTGGGACAGACTACTAACACTGAAGCTTTCTTT.

The chain employs TRBV30 and TRBJ1-1, with D possibly being TRBD1 (6 bases). This CDR3 region has 14 residues. V lost 1 base, J lost 3 bases, and 12 bases lay in between. The germline CDR1 and CDR2 sequences are GTSNPN and SVGIG (reference sequence). The CDR3 sequence: CAWSGPGDHTEAFF. In DNA form, the CDR3 reads TGTGCCTGGAGTGGGCCAGGGGATCACACTGAAGCTTTCTTT. Filled out from reference TRBV30 and TRBJ1-1, the complete variable domain reads SQTIHQWPATLVQPVGSPLSLECTVEGTSNPNLYWYRQAAGRGLQLLFYSVGIGQISSEVPQNLSASRPQDRQFILSSKKLLLSDSGFYLCAWSGPGDHTEAFFGQGTRLTVV.

J is TRBJ2-2 and V is TRBV25-1; D not resolved. The germline V gene encodes CDR1 MGHDK and CDR2 SYGVNS. V shed 2 bases and J shed 5 bases, with 9 bases lying between them. CDR3 size: 14 residues. This chain's CDR3 is CASSEERVTGELFF. The CDR3 nucleotides read TGTGCCAGCAGTGAAGAAAGAGTGACCGGGGAGCTGTTTTTT.

The gene calls are TRBV4-1 and TRBJ2-3; a weak D match, TRBD2 (6 bases). This CDR3 has 16 amino acids. The germline CDR1 and CDR2 sequences are MGHRA and YSYEKL. Trimming took off 0 bases at V and 5 bases at J, with 15 bases between the two ends. In nucleotides, the CDR3 is TGCGCCAGCAGCCAAGATCAGTCAGGAGGGCGAGATACGCAGTATTTT. Translating it yields CASSQDQSGGRDTQYF.

The chain uses TRBV14 and TRBJ2-6, with D unclear. Trimming left V 2 bases short and J 4 bases short, with 12 bases between. CDR3 length equals 16 residues. Per germline, CDR1 SGHDN and CDR2 FVKESK. The CDR3 DNA follows: TGTGCCAGCAGCCAAAAACGGGTCCTCGGGGCCAACGTCCTGACTTTC. Amino acids: CASSQKRVLGANVLTF.

V gene TRBV19 combines with J gene TRBJ1-2; no clear D. The CDR3 is 12 amino acids. Germline V gene data show CDR1 as LNHDA and CDR2 as SQIVND (reference sequence). Trimming stripped 5 bases from V and 8 bases from J, with 12 bases between. CDR3 protein: CASSGQAEGYTF. The CDR3 region has the DNA TGTGCCAGTAGTGGGCAGGCTGAAGGCTACACCTTC.

Concerning this clone: The junction differs from germline at one of its ends, possibly a read error. V usage is TRBV2 and J usage is TRBJ1-3, with no clear D. The CDR3 runs to 12 residues. Germline V gene data show CDR1 as SNHLY and CDR2 as FYNNEI. The CDR3 DNA reads as TGTGCCACCAGTCCATCCGGAAACACCATATATTTT. It yields the protein CATSPSGNTIYF.

This sequence joins TRBV15 and TRBJ2-2; 16 bases align to TRBD2. There are 20 residues in the CDR3. V was pared by 2 bases and J by 5 bases, with 11 bases of the junction left unmatched. Germline assignment: CDR1 LNHNV and CDR2 YYDKDF (reference sequence). The CDR3 sequence: CATSRPMGLAGGRWTGELFF. CDR3 DNA sequence: TGTGCCACCAGCAGACCTATGGGACTAGCGGGGGGGCGCTGGACCGGGGAGCTGTTTTTT.